A single T cell receptor beta chain is shown here with its context. The source of the sample is a study of blood T cell repertoires in COVID-19. About the study: The origin of the acute and convalescent COVID-19 samples was the United States, Italy and Spain.

CDR3 length equals 14 residues. Germline V gene lookup returns CDR1 KGHSH and CDR2 LQKENI. The V and J ends lost 3 bases and 3 bases, in that order; junction bases with no gene match: 5. Per the study methods: The assay estimated nucleated cells by amplifying reference gene primers. Measured with immunoSEQ multiplex PCR; TCRdb has only the in-frame clones, and not every one. For V, J and clone size, that table is used; D and trimming come from the DNA. Of approximately 200,000 clones in the sample, about 80% were seen once. The sequenced sample consisted of peripheral blood. The clonotype comes from a human donor with acute or convalescent COVID-19. The donor label of this sample is uncertain. The gene calls are TRBV18 and TRBJ2-7; 7 nucleotides align to TRBD1. The CDR3 nucleotides are TGTGCCAGCTCACCTGACAGGGTAGGCTACGAGCAGTACTTC. As protein: CASSPDRVGYEQYF. The whole variable domain, filled in from reference TRBV18 and TRBJ2-7, reads NAGVMQNPRHLVRRRGQEARLRCSPMKGHSHVYWYRQLPEEGLKFMVYLQKENIIDESGMPKERFSAEFPKEGPSILRIQQVVRGDSAAYFCASSPDRVGYEQYFGPGTRLTVT.